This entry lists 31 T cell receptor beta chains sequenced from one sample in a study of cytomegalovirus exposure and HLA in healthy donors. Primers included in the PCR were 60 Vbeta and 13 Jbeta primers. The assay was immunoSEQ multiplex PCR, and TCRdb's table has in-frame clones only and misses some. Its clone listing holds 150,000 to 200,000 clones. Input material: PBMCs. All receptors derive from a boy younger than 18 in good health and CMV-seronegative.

CDR3 coding DNA: TGTGCCAGCAGTTTACAGGGACACCCTTACGAGCAGTACTTC. It translates to CASSLQGHPYEQYF. The chain is built from TRBV28 and TRBJ2-7, with D maybe TRBD1 (6 bases). This CDR3 has 14 amino acids. Trimming removed 2 bases from V and 4 bases from J, with 12 bases in between. Germline CDR1 reads MDHEN; CDR2 reads SYDVKM.

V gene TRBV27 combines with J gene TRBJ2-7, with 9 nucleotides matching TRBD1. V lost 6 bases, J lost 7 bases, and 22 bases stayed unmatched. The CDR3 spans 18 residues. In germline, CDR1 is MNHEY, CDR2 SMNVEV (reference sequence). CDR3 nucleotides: TGTGCCAGCAGCAGAGCGACCGGACAGGGGTCCTACCCCTGGGAGCAGTACTTC. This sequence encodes CASSRATGQGSYPWEQYF.

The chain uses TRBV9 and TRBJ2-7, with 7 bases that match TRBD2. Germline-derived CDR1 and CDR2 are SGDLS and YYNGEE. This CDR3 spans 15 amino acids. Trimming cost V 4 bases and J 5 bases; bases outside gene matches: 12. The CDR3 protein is CASSSLSGTIDEQYF. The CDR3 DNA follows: TGTGCCAGCAGCTCTTTATCCGGGACTATAGACGAGCAGTACTTC.

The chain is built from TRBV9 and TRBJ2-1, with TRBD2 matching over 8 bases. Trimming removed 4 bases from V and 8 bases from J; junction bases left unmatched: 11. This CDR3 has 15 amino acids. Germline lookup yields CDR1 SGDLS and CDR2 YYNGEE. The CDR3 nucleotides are TGTGCCAGCAGCCCTCTGGTCGGGGGGGCCGATGAGCAGTTCTTC. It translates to CASSPLVGGADEQFF.

CDR3 DNA sequence: TGTGCCATCAGTGAGTCAGGAGCGGGGGAGTACTTC. It encodes CAISESGAGEYF. V is TRBV10-3 and J is TRBJ2-7; 8 bases line up with TRBD2. The CDR3 length is 12 residues. The germline V gene encodes CDR1 ENHRY and CDR2 SYGVKD. Trimming removed 0 bases from V and 11 bases from J; junction bases left unmatched: 3.

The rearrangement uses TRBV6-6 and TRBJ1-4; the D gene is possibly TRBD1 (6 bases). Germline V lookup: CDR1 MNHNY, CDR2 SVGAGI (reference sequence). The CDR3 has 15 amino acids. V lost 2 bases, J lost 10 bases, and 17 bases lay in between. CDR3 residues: CASSYPPTGVVKLFF. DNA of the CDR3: TGTGCCAGCAGTTACCCCCCGACAGGAGTTGTAAAACTGTTTTTT.

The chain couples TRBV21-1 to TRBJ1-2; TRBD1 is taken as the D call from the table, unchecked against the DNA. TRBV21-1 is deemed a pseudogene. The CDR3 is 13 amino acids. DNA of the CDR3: TGTGCCTGCCGGACAGGGGGATTCATAGGCTACACCTTC. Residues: CACRTGGFIGYTF.

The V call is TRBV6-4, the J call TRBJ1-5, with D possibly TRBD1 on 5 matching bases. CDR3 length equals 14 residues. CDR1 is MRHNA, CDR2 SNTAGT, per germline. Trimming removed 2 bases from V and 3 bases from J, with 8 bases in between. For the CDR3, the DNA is TGTGCCAGCAGTGACCCAGGGTTCAATCAGCCCCAGCATTTT. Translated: CASSDPGFNQPQHF.

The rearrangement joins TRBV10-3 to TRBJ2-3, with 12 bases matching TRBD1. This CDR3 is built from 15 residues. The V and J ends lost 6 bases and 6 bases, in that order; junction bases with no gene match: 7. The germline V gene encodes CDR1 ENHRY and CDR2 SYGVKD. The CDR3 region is CAIRGGTGGGDTQYF. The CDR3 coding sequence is TGTGCCATCAGGGGGGGGACAGGGGGCGGTGATACGCAGTATTTT.

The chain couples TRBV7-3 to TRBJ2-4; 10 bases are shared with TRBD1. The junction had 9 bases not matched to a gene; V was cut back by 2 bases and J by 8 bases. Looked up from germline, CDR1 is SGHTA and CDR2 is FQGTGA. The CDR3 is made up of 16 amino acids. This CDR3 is CASSLGDRGGIDIQYF. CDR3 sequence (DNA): TGTGCCAGCAGCTTAGGGGACAGGGGTGGGATAGACATTCAGTACTTC.

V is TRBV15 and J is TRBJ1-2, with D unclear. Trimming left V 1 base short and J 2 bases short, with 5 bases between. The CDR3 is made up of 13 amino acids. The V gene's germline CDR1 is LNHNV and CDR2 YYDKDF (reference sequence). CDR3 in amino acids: CATSRGENYGYTF. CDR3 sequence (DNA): TGTGCCACCAGCAGAGGGGAGAACTATGGCTACACCTTC. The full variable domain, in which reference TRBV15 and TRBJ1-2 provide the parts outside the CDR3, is DAMVIQNPRYQVTQFGKPVTLSCSQTLNHNVMYWYQQKSSQAPKLLFHYYDKDFNNEADTPDNFQSRRPNTSFCFLDIRSPGLGDTAMYLCATSRGENYGYTFGSGTRLTVV.

CDR3 in DNA: TGCGCCAGCAGCCATCGACAGGGGGCGAAGGATACGCAGTATTTT. This codes for CASSHRQGAKDTQYF. The chain couples TRBV4-3 to TRBJ2-3; 10 nucleotides line up with TRBD1. The CDR3 length is 15 residues. J gave up 6 bases and V 3 bases, and 6 bases lay outside the gene matches. CDR1 is LGHNA and CDR2 is YSLEER in the germline V gene.

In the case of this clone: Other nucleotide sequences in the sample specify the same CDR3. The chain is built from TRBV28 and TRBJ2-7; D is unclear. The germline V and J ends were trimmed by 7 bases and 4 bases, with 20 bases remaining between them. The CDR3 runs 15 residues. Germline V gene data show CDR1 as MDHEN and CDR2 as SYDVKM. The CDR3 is CASTLRHLLGYEQYF. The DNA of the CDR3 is TGTGCCAGCACCCTGAGGCACCTCCTTGGGTACGAGCAGTACTTC.

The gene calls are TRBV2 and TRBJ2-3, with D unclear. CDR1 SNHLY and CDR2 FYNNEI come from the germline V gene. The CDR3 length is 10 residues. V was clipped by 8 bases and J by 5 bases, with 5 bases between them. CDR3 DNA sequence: TGTGCCAGCGGCAGAGATACGCAGTATTTT. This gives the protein CASGRDTQYF.

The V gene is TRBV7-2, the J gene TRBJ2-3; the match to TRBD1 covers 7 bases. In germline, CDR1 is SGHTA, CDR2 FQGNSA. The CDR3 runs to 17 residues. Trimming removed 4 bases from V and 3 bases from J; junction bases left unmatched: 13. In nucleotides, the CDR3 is TGTGCCAGCAGCTCGCCTCCGGACAGGTTTCTTACAGATACGCAGTATTTT. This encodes CASSSPPDRFLTDTQYF.

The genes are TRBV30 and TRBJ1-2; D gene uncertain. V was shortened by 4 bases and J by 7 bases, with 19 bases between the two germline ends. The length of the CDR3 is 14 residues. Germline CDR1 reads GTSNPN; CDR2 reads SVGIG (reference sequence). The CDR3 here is CAWTLPLRDRGYTF. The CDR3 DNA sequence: TGTGCCTGGACCCTCCCCCTGCGTGATCGTGGCTACACCTTC.

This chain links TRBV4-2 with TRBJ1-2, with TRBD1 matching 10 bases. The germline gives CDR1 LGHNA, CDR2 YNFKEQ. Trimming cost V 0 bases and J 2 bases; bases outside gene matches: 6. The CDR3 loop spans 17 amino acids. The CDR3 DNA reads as TGTGCCAGCAGCCAAGATTGGACAGGGGGAAGGAACTATGGCTACACCTTC. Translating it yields CASSQDWTGGRNYGYTF.

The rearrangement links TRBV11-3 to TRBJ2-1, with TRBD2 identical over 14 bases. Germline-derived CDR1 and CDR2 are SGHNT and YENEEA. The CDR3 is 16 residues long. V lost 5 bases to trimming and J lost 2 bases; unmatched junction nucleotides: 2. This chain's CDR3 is CASSKGLAGAYNEQFF. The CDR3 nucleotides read TGTGCCAGCAGCAAGGGACTAGCGGGGGCCTACAATGAGCAGTTCTTC.

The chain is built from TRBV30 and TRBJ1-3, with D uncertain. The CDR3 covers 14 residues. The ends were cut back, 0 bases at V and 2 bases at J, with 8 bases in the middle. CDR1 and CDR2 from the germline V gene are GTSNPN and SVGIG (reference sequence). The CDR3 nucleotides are TGTGCCTGGAGTGTACCCGGGGCTGGAAACACCATATATTTT. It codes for CAWSVPGAGNTIYF.

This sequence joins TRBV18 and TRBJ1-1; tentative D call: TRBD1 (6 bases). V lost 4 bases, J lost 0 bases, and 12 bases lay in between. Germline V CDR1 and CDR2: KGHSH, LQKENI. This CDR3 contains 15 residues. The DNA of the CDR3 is TGTGCCAGCTCACGAGCAACAGGGCTGAACACTGAAGCTTTCTTT. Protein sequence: CASSRATGLNTEAFF.

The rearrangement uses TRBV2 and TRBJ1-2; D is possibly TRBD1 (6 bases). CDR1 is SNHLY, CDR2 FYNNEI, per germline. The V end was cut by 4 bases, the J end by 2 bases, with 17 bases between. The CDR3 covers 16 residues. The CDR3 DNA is TGTGCCAGCAGTGCCCACTTCACAGGGTCCAACTATGGCTACACCTTC. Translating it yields CASSAHFTGSNYGYTF.

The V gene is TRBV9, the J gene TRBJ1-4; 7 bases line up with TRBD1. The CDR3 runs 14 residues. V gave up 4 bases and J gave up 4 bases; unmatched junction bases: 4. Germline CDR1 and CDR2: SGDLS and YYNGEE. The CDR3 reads CASSFQGGNEKLFF. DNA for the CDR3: TGTGCCAGCAGCTTCCAGGGGGGTAATGAAAAACTGTTTTTT. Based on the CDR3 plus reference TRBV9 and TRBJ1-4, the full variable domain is DSGVTQTPKHLITATGQRVTLRCSPRSGDLSVYWYQQSLDQGLQFLIQYYNGEERAKGNILERFSAQQFPDLHSELNLSSLELGDSALYFCASSFQGGNEKLFFGSGTQLSVL.

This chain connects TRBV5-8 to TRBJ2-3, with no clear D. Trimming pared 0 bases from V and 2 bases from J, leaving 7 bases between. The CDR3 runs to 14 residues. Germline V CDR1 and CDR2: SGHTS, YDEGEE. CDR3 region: CASSLVLLTDTQYF. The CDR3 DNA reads TGTGCCAGCAGCTTGGTACTGCTCACAGATACGCAGTATTTT.

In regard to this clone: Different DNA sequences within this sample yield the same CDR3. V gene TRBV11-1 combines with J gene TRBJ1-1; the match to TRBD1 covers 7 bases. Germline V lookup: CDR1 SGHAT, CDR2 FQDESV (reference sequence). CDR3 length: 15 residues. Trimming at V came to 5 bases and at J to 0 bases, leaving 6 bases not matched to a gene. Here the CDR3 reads CASSLGGLLNTEAFF. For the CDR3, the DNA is TGTGCCAGCAGCCTAGGGGGCCTTTTGAACACTGAAGCTTTCTTT.

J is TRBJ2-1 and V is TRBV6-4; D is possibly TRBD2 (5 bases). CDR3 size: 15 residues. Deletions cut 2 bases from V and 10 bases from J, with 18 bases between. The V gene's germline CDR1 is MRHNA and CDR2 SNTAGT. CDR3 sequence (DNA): TGTGCCAGCAGTGACGTCGAGCGGAGCTCGGGGGAGCAGTTCTTC. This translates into CASSDVERSSGEQFF.

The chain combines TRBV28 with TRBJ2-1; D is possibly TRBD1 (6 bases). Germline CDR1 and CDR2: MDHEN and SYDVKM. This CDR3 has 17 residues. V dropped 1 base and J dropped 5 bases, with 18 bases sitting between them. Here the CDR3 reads CASSLSFWGRQDNEQFF. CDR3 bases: TGTGCCAGCAGTTTATCGTTTTGGGGGCGGCAAGACAATGAGCAGTTCTTC.

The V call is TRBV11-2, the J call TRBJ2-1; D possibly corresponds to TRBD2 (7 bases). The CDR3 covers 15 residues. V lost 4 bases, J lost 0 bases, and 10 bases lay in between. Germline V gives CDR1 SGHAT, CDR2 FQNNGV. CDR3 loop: CASSSRGASYNEQFF. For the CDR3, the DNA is TGTGCCAGCAGCTCTCGGGGGGCCTCCTACAATGAGCAGTTCTTC.

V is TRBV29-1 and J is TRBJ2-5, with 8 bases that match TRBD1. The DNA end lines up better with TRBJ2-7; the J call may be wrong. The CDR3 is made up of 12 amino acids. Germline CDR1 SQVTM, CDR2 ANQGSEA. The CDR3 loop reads CSGGQGTYEQYF. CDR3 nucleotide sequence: TGCAGCGGTGGACAGGGAACCTACGAGCAGTACTTC.

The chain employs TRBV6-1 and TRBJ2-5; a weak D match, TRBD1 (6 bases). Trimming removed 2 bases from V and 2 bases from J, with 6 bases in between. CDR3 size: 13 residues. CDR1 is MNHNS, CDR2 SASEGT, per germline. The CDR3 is CASSEQGQETQYF. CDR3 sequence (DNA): TGTGCCAGCAGTGAACAGGGGCAAGAGACCCAGTACTTC.

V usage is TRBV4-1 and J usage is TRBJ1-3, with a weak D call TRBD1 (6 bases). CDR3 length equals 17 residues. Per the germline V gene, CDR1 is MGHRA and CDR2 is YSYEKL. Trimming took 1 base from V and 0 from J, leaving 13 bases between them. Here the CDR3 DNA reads TGCGCCAGCAGCCAAGTACTCAAGACAGGCTCTGGAAACACCATATATTTT. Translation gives CASSQVLKTGSGNTIYF.

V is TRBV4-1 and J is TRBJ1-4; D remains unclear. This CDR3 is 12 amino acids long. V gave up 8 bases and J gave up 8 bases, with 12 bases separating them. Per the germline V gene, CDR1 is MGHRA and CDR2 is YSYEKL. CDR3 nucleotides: TGCGCCAGCGGAGGGATTGGAGAAAAACTGTTTTTT. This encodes CASGGIGEKLFF.